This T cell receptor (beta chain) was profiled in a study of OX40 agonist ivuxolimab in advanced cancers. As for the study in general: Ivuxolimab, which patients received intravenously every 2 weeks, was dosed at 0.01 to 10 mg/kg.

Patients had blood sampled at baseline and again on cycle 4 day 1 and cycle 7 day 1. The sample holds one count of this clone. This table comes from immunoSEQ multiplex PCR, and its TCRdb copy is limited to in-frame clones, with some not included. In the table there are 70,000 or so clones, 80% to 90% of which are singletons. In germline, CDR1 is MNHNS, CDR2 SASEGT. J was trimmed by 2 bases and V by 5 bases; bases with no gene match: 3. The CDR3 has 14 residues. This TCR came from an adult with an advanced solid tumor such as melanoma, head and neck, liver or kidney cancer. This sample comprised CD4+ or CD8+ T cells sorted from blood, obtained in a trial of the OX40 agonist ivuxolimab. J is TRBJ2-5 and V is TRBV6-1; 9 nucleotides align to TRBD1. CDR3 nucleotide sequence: TGTGCCAGCAGTAGACAGGGGGGACAAGAGACCCAGTACTTC. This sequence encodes CASSRQGGQETQYF.